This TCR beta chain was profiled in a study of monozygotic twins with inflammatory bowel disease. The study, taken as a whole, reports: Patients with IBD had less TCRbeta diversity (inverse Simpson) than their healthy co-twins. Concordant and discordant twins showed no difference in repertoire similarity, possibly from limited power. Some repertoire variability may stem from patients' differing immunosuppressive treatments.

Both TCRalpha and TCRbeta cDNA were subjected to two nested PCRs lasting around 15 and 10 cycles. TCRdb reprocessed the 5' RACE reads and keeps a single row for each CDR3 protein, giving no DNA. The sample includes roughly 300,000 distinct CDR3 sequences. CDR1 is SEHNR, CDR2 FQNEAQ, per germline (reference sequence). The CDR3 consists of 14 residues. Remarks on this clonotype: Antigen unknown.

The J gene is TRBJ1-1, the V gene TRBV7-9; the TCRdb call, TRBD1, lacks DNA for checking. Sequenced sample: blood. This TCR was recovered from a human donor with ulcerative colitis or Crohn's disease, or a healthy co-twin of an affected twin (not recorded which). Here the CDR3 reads CASSYPGGNTEAFF. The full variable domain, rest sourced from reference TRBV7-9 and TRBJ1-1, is DTGVSQNPRHKITKRGQNVTFRCDPISEHNRLYWYRQTLGQGPEFLTYFQNEAQLEKSRLLSDRFSAERPKGSFSTLEIQRTEQGDSAMYLCASSYPGGNTEAFFGQGTRLTVV.